This T cell receptor beta chain was recovered during a study of cytomegalovirus exposure and HLA in healthy donors. Study background: Earlier sequencing of 150 million to 200 million T cells yielded 100 million to 140 million unique TCR beta sequences.

This CDR3 has 14 residues. Germline assignment: CDR1 SQVTM and CDR2 ANQGSEA. V was cut by 3 bases and J by 7 bases, with 16 bases left in between. PCR involved 60 Vbeta and 13 Jbeta primers. Libraries were prepared by immunoSEQ multiplex PCR; TCRdb keeps only in-frame clonotypes and omits some of them. Counted here are some 150,000 clones, over 75% occurring once; the ten biggest clones make up about 6.4%. The chain uses TRBV29-1 and TRBJ2-1; D is uncertain. Sequencing was performed on PBMCs. This TCR was sampled from a middle-aged man in good health and CMV-seropositive. CDR3 DNA: TGCAGCGTTGAGCGGCCTACCCTCCTAAATGAGCAGTTCTTC. It specifies CSVERPTLLNEQFF.